This TCR beta chain was identified in a study of OX40 agonist ivuxolimab in advanced cancers. Study context: The study enrolled dose-escalation patients with hepatocellular carcinoma, melanoma, renal cell or head and neck cancer. Patients were 82.7% male with ages about 23 to 79, mean about 60. General study results and limits: In the 0.1 to 3.0 mg/kg range, CD4+ and CD8+ blood T cells had expanded clonally by week 6.

Generated by immunoSEQ multiplex PCR, the TCRdb table keeps only in-frame clones and is missing some. The sample includes about 94,000 clones, roughly 84% seen only once; the top ten take under 0.35%. In the case of this clone: What it binds is unknown.

CDR3 size: 12 residues. V gave up 0 bases and J gave up 13 bases; unmatched junction bases: 4. CDR1 is MNHEY and CDR2 is SVGAGI in the germline V gene. The genes are TRBV6-5 and TRBJ2-7; 9 nucleotides line up with TRBD2. The receptor's source is an adult with an advanced solid tumor such as melanoma, head and neck, liver or kidney cancer. Sequences were derived from CD4+ or CD8+ T cells sorted from blood, sampled in a trial of the OX40 agonist ivuxolimab. This CDR3 reads CASSYSRGGIYF. The DNA for the CDR3 is TGTGCCAGCAGTTACTCGCGGGGGGGCATATACTTC.